Listed below are T cell receptor beta chains from one sample, sequenced in a study of T cell repertoires in cytomegalovirus infection. The antigens of these receptors remain unknown. Using its own MiXCR run on the reads, TCRdb lists one record per CDR3 protein. The sample consists of hundreds of thousands of distinct CDR3 sequences, 32% of them appearing once. The specimen was cultured CD8+ T cells from PBMCs, collected from culture after CMV antigen stimulation. The origin of the receptors is a human donor in good health (CMV status not recorded). Some clones in this sample may be carry-over from other donors' samples. The CDR3 runs from the conserved cysteine through the conserved F or W. D genes are given only for firm matches. Clone size is shown for a subset of rows, as once, few, many or a class of expanded clone.

TRBJ2-5,TRBV6-1,NA,NA,CASSSGTTLQETQYF,TGTGCCAGCAGCTCCGGGACAACACTTCAAGAGACCCAGTACTTC
TRBJ2-1,TRBV19,NA,NA,CASSLFERRSSYNEQFF,TGTGCCAGTAGTCTCTTCGAACGACGAAGCTCCTACAATGAGCAGTTCTTC
TRBJ2-5,TRBV27,NA,NA,CASSPSYQETQYF,TGTGCCAGCAGTCCTTCCTACCAAGAGACCCAGTACTTC
TRBJ1-1,TRBV5-1,TRBD1,few,CASTTGQGDTEAFF,TGCGCCAGCACCACGGGACAGGGGGACACTGAAGCTTTCTTT
TRBJ2-5,TRBV7-3,NA,NA,CASSLTKTVSPALRETQYF,TGTGCCAGCAGCCTAACCAAGACAGTATCTCCCGCCTTGAGGGAGACCCAGTACTTC
TRBJ2-2,TRBV27,NA,few,CASSLSGDTGELFF,TGTGCCAGCAGTTTATCAGGGGACACCGGGGAGCTGTTTTTT
TRBJ2-3,TRBV24-1,NA,NA,CATSDPWASPGTDTQYF,TGTGCCACCAGTGATCCCTGGGCATCCCCTGGGACAGATACGCAGTATTTT
TRBJ2-6,TRBV6-2/TRBV6-3,NA,NA,CASSFLETSGANVLTF,TGTGCCAGCAGTTTTCTGGAAACCTCTGGGGCCAACGTCCTGACTTTC
TRBJ1-3,TRBV15,TRBD1,few,CATSRSRDSRSAIYF,TGTGCCACCAGCAGATCCCGGGACAGCCGCTCCGCCATATATTTT
TRBJ2-5,TRBV7-2,NA,many,CAIWGETQYF,TGTGCCATCTGGGGTGAGACCCAGTACTTC
TRBJ1-4,TRBV12-3/TRBV12-4,NA,many,CASSLVRNEKLFF,TGTGCCAGCAGTTTAGTACGCAATGAAAAACTGTTTTTT
TRBJ1-5,TRBV7-9,TRBD1,NA,CASSPDRGKRTQHF,TGTGCCAGCAGCCCGGACAGGGGAAAAAGGACCCAGCATTTT
TRBJ2-6,TRBV7-8,NA,many,CASSSSAGANVLTF,TGTGCCAGCAGCTCCTCTGCTGGGGCCAACGTCCTGACTTTC
TRBJ2-5,TRBV7-8,NA,many,CASTLIGARDPAVPTGYF,TGTGCCAGCACCCTCATCGGGGCCCGGGACCCCGCGGTTCCAACGGGGTACTTC
TRBJ2-5,TRBV24-1,TRBD1,few,CATSDPGDSKETQYF,TGTGCCACCAGTGATCCTGGGGACAGTAAAGAGACCCAGTACTTC
TRBJ1-3,TRBV12-3/TRBV12-4,NA,many,CASSSSLQASGNTIYF,TGTGCCAGCAGTTCATCCCTGCAGGCCTCTGGAAACACCATATATTTT
TRBJ2-7,TRBV5-1,TRBD1,few,CASSYRDRPGIDEQYF,TGCGCCAGCAGCTACCGGGACAGACCGGGGATCGACGAGCAGTACTTC
TRBJ1-5,TRBV12-3/TRBV12-4,NA,NA,CASSSDVLPQHF,TGTGCCAGCAGTTCTGACGTGTTGCCCCAACATTTT
TRBJ2-2,TRBV7-9,NA,few,CASSLYVKTNTGELFF,TGTGCCAGCAGCTTATACGTCAAGACGAACACCGGGGAGCTGTTTTTT
TRBJ1-2,TRBV27,NA,NA,CASSNGVVYGYTF,TGTGCCAGCTCTAATGGCGTAGTCTATGGCTACACCTTC
TRBJ2-2,TRBV7-6,NA,NA,CASSPPEGTGELFF,TGTGCCAGCAGCCCCCCCGAGGGTACCGGGGAGCTGTTTTTT
TRBJ2-7,TRBV29-1,TRBD1,NA,CSVAFRTGGVNEQYF,TGCAGCGTTGCCTTTAGGACAGGGGGCGTGAACGAGCAGTACTTC
TRBJ1-1,TRBV12-5,NA,NA,CASGSSVAGLMNTEAFF,TGTGCTAGTGGGTCGTCTGTGGCAGGGCTAATGAACACTGAAGCTTTCTTT
TRBJ2-1,TRBV7-8,NA,many,CASSFRGRSSYNEQFF,TGTGCCAGCAGCTTCAGGGGCAGGAGCTCCTACAATGAGCAGTTCTTC
TRBJ1-2,TRBV27,NA,once,CASSLDRWSYTF,TGTGCCAGCAGTTTAGACAGGTGGAGCTACACCTTC
TRBJ2-1,TRBV5-1,NA,NA,CASSPYLAGDPYNEQFF,TGCGCCAGCAGCCCGTACTTAGCAGGGGATCCCTACAATGAGCAGTTCTTC
TRBJ1-2,TRBV11-2,NA,NA,CASSLGGRGIYGYTF,TGTGCCAGCAGCTTAGGGGGTCGAGGCATCTATGGCTACACCTTC
TRBJ2-3,TRBV6-6,TRBD2,many,CASSYASGPSTDTQYF,TGTGCCAGCAGTTACGCTAGCGGGCCTAGCACAGATACGCAGTATTTT
TRBJ2-1,TRBV4-3,NA,NA,CASSQEWQYNEQFF,TGCGCCAGCAGCCAAGAGTGGCAGTACAATGAGCAGTTCTTC
TRBJ1-1,TRBV10-3,NA,once,CAISEAGTTEAFF,TGTGCCATCAGTGAGGCTGGGACGACTGAAGCTTTCTTT
TRBJ1-6,TRBV18,TRBD1,NA,CASSRPGTGTNSPLHF,TGTGCCAGCTCCCGTCCCGGGACAGGGACCAATTCACCCCTCCACTTT
TRBJ2-3,TRBV28,TRBD2,NA,CASSFGSGGIFSTDTQYF,TGTGCCAGCAGTTTTGGTAGCGGGGGGATATTTAGCACAGATACGCAGTATTTT
TRBJ2-7,TRBV20-1,TRBD1,NA,CSARDRQGNYEQYF,TGCAGTGCTAGAGATAGACAGGGAAATTACGAGCAGTACTTC
TRBJ1-6,TRBV5-4,TRBD1,NA,CASKTSGTANSPLHF,TGTGCCAGCAAGACCTCCGGGACAGCAAATTCACCCCTCCACTTT
TRBJ1-2,TRBV12-3/TRBV12-4,NA,many,CASSPPSVSNYGYTF,TGTGCCAGCAGTCCCCCCTCAGTTTCTAACTATGGCTACACCTTC
TRBJ1-4,TRBV4-2,NA,few,CASSLTDSLATNEKLFF,TGTGCCAGCAGCCTTACGGACAGCCTTGCAACTAATGAAAAACTGTTTTTT
TRBJ2-5,TRBV6-6,NA,once,CASTQHAGETQYF,TGTGCCAGCACCCAACATGCAGGAGAGACCCAGTACTTC
TRBJ2-2,TRBV6-6,TRBD2,many,CASSSGGYTGELFF,TGTGCCAGCAGTTCCGGGGGGTATACCGGGGAGCTGTTTTTT
TRBJ2-2,TRBV6-5,NA,NA,CASSYSPGTHSGELFF,TGTGCCAGCAGTTACTCGCCAGGGACGCACTCCGGGGAGCTGTTTTTT
TRBJ1-1,TRBV28,NA,few,CASSSLTRGLRNTEAFF,TGTGCCAGCAGTTCGCTAACCAGGGGACTAAGGAACACTGAAGCTTTCTTT